This T cell receptor (beta chain) was documented in a study of blood T cell repertoires in COVID-19. The CDR3 covers 14 residues. CDR1 KGHDR and CDR2 SFDVKD come from the germline V gene. The V gene end was trimmed by 9 bases and the J gene end by 7 bases; junction bases not matched to a gene: 11. Here immunoSEQ multiplex PCR was the method, and the copy in TCRdb shows in-frame clones only, minus some. Of a few hundred thousand clones listed, almost 85% are singletons. The material sequenced was PBMCs or T cells enriched from blood (not recorded which). V is TRBV24-1 and J is TRBJ2-1, with 7 bases that match TRBD2. The sequence derives from a man aged 35 to 55 who had recovered from COVID-19. The DNA of the CDR3 is TGTGCCACCGGAGGACTAGGGAGTCGAAATGAGCAGTTCTTC. Residues: CATGGLGSRNEQFF.